The 7 T cell receptor beta chains below come from one sample, sequenced in a study of early T cells in non-severe SARS-CoV-2 infection. TCRdb processed the 5' RACE reads anew with MiXCR; each CDR3 protein has one entry. The data contain about 20,000 distinct CDR3 sequences, 4.5% to 6% of them seen just once; the ten biggest clones take up about 14%. Sequencing used whole blood, obtained at baseline. Receptors originate from an adult who was a healthcare worker with PCR-confirmed SARS-CoV-2 infection or an uninfected control (not recorded which).

To note about this clonotype: A much more abundant neighbour one base away suggests this may be a read error. V gene TRBV7-2 combines with J gene TRBJ2-3; no definite D call. The V end was cut by 3 bases, the J end by 0 bases, with 10 bases between. Looked up from germline, CDR1 is SGHTA and CDR2 is FQGNSA. This CDR3 has 15 amino acids. This CDR3 is CASSFPGVSTDTQYF. The CDR3 DNA is TGTGCCAGCAGCTTTCCTGGCGTTAGCACAGATACGCAGTATTTT. Supplemented by reference TRBV7-2 and TRBJ2-3, the full variable domain reads GAGVSQSPSNKVTEKGKDVELRCDPISGHTALYWYRQSLGQGLEFLIYFQGNSAPDKSGLPSDRFSAERTGGSVSTLTIQRTQQEDSAVYLCASSFPGVSTDTQYFGPGTRLTVL.

The sample holds many counts of this clonotype. V usage is TRBV7-2 and J usage is TRBJ2-7; TRBD2 matches 10 bases. Germline CDR1 and CDR2: SGHTA and FQGNSA. CDR3 size: 15 residues. The V segment lost 1 base and the J segment 4 bases; nucleotides outside the gene matches: 4. The CDR3 bases are TGTGCCAGCAGCTTAGAGCGGGGGGGCCCATACGAGCAGTACTTC. Translated: CASSLERGGPYEQYF.

There are many counts of this clonotype. This chain joins TRBV4-2 and TRBJ2-1, with TRBD2 identical over 9 bases. Losses at the gene ends were 2 bases for V and 0 bases for J; bases not matched to a gene: 2. Germline V gives CDR1 LGHNA, CDR2 YNFKEQ. The CDR3 spans 16 residues. The CDR3: CASSQRGGASYNEQFF. The CDR3 DNA is TGTGCCAGCAGCCAACGCGGGGGGGCCTCCTACAATGAGCAGTTCTTC.

Remarks on this clonotype: Sequence at one end of the junction differs from germline and may be a read error. This sequence joins TRBV29-1 and TRBJ2-3; no clear D. Germline lookup yields CDR1 SQVTM and CDR2 ANQGSEA. CDR3 length: 13 amino acids. In DNA, the CDR3 is TGCAGCGTCGAAGGCCAGAGCACAGATACGCAGTATTTT. This translates into CSVEGQSTDTQYF.

The gene calls are TRBV7-6 and TRBJ2-5, with D perhaps TRBD1 (5 bases). V lost 4 bases and J lost 3, with 12 bases in between. Germline V gives CDR1 SGHVS, CDR2 FNYEAQ. The CDR3 is made up of 14 amino acids. The CDR3 reads CASSWPGREETQYF. The CDR3 coding sequence is TGTGCCAGCAGCTGGCCCGGCAGGGAAGAGACCCAGTACTTC.

This clonotype was seen many times. The chain uses TRBV27 and TRBJ2-3; tentatively, D is TRBD1 or TRBD2 (6 bases each). The V and J ends lost 7 bases and 8 bases respectively, with 10 bases between them. CDR3 length equals 11 residues. Per the germline V gene, CDR1 is MNHEY and CDR2 is SMNVEV (reference sequence). The CDR3 DNA follows: TGTGCCAGCACCCGGGGGCGTACGCAGTATTTT. This gives the protein CASTRGRTQYF.

This clonotype occurred a few times. The rearrangement joins TRBV12-3 or TRBV12-4 to TRBJ2-3; 9 bases are a match to TRBD2. The CDR3 covers 14 residues. The ends lost 7 bases at V and 0 bases at J; junction bases unmatched: 2. CDR3: CASITSGSTDTQYF. The CDR3 nucleotides are TGTGCCAGCATCACTAGCGGGAGCACAGATACGCAGTATTTT.